Each of the 19 T cell receptor beta chains below was sequenced from the same sample in a study of T cell changes during pregnancy in multiple sclerosis. TCRdb's copy holds only in-frame clones and misses some; the assay was immunoSEQ multiplex PCR. This repertoire shows some 70,000 clones, about 91% found once; its top ten account for just under 0.3%. The sequencing here drew on CD4+ T cells from peripheral blood mononuclear cells, taken in the third trimester of pregnancy. Receptors originate from a female donor in good health, enrolled as a control in a pregnancy study.

This chain uses TRBV6-6 with TRBJ2-7; 9 bases map to TRBD2. This CDR3 spans 16 amino acids. J gave up 4 bases and V 5 bases, and 12 bases lay outside the gene matches. Germline loops: CDR1 MNHNY, CDR2 SVGAGI (reference sequence). The CDR3 DNA reads as TGTGCCAGCAGTCATAGCGGGGGCCATATCTCGTACGAGCAGTACTTC. Translation: CASSHSGGHISYEQYF.

This chain connects TRBV4-2 to TRBJ2-7; D is perhaps TRBD2 (6 bases). The CDR3 extends over 13 amino acids. Germline V gives CDR1 LGHNA, CDR2 YNFKEQ. Deletions cut 4 bases from V and 5 bases from J, with 12 bases between. The CDR3 sequence: CASSPTRLDEQYF. The CDR3 coding sequence is TGTGCCAGCAGCCCCACCAGACTAGACGAGCAGTACTTC.

The gene calls are TRBV9 and TRBJ2-7; 9 bases are shared with TRBD2. The CDR3 has 14 residues. V dropped 5 bases and J dropped 2; count of bases not matched to a gene: 5. The germline V gene has CDR1 SGDLS and CDR2 YYNGEE. The CDR3 protein is CASSPGLAAYEQYF. In DNA form, the CDR3 reads TGTGCCAGCAGTCCGGGACTAGCCGCCTACGAGCAGTACTTC.

The rearrangement uses TRBV18 and TRBJ1-1, with a weak D call TRBD1 (5 bases). V lost 0 bases and J lost 11, with 13 bases in between. CDR1 KGHSH and CDR2 LQKENI come from the germline V gene. The CDR3 spans 13 residues. The CDR3 loop is CASSPPGGRRAFF. Written as DNA, the CDR3 is TGTGCCAGCTCACCACCGGGGGGACGGCGGGCTTTCTTT. The full variable domain, in which reference TRBV18 and TRBJ1-1 provide the parts outside the CDR3, is NAGVMQNPRHLVRRRGQEARLRCSPMKGHSHVYWYRQLPEEGLKFMVYLQKENIIDESGMPKERFSAEFPKEGPSILRIQQVVRGDSAAYFCASSPPGGRRAFFGQGTRLTVV.

The chain links TRBV9 to TRBJ2-7; 10 positions agree with TRBD1. Germline V gene lookup returns CDR1 SGDLS and CDR2 YYNGEE. V shed 3 bases and J 6 bases; nucleotides not matched to a gene: 9. This CDR3 is 15 amino acids long. CDR3 coding DNA: TGTGCCAGCAGCGCCTCCGGGACAGGGGCAGGCGAGCAGTACTTC. The encoded protein is CASSASGTGAGEQYF.

V and J are TRBV7-2 and TRBJ2-7, with 7 bases lining up with TRBD2. This CDR3 contains 15 residues. Looked up from germline, CDR1 is SGHTA and CDR2 is FQGNSA. The V and J ends lost 0 bases and 4 bases, in that order; junction bases with no gene match: 6. This chain's CDR3 is CASSLAGRGGYEQYF. CDR3 DNA: TGTGCCAGCAGCTTAGCAGGGAGGGGTGGGTACGAGCAGTACTTC.

The rearrangement uses TRBV6-1 and TRBJ2-5; possible D gene TRBD1, 5 bases. From germline, CDR1 is MNHNS and CDR2 SASEGT. This CDR3 has 13 residues. V lost 7 bases and J lost 2, with 11 bases in between. The CDR3 reads CASMGLLQETQYF. The CDR3 DNA sequence: TGTGCCAGCATGGGGCTTTTACAAGAGACCCAGTACTTC.

The chain combines TRBV20-1 with TRBJ2-5; D is uncertain. This CDR3 is built from 11 residues. Germline lookup yields CDR1 DFQATT and CDR2 SNEGSKA (reference sequence). Trimming shortened V by 7 bases and J by 5 bases, and 11 bases separated the two germline ends. CDR3 residues: CSGGSQETQYF. DNA for the CDR3: TGCAGTGGAGGTAGCCAGGAGACCCAGTACTTC.

The J gene is TRBJ1-1, the V gene TRBV19, with TRBD1 identical over 7 bases. The CDR3 is 13 residues long. The V segment lost 6 bases and the J segment 4 bases; nucleotides outside the gene matches: 5. Germline lookup yields CDR1 LNHDA and CDR2 SQIVND (reference sequence). The CDR3: CASRTRQGTEAFF. Written as DNA, the CDR3 is TGTGCCAGTAGGACCCGACAGGGCACTGAAGCTTTCTTT.

This clone was picked up one time. The V call is TRBV6-5, the J call TRBJ1-1; possibly TRBD1 for D (5 bases). V lost 6 bases and J 3 bases, leaving 11 bases between the germline ends. This CDR3 spans 13 amino acids. Germline lookup yields CDR1 MNHEY and CDR2 SVGAGI. CDR3 coding DNA: TGTGCCAGCAGCAGGGCTACGGACACTGAAGCTTTCTTT. It codes for CASSRATDTEAFF.

This sequence joins TRBV6-5 and TRBJ1-1; D possibly corresponds to TRBD1 (5 bases). V was clipped by 2 bases and J by 6 bases, with 19 bases between them. The CDR3 is 16 amino acids. Germline V gives CDR1 MNHEY, CDR2 SVGAGI. CDR3 amino acids: CASSYGGASMGAEAFF. The CDR3 region has the DNA TGTGCCAGCAGTTACGGAGGGGCCTCAATGGGGGCTGAAGCTTTCTTT.

V gene TRBV6-5 combines with J gene TRBJ2-5; possibly TRBD1 for D (6 bases). There are 12 residues in the CDR3. Germline values: CDR1 MNHEY, CDR2 SVGAGI. The germline V and J ends were trimmed by 2 bases and 5 bases, with 6 bases remaining between them. Here the CDR3 reads CASSYTGETQYF. CDR3 bases: TGTGCCAGCAGTTACACAGGGGAGACCCAGTACTTC.

This chain uses TRBV4-1 with TRBJ1-2; 9 bases map to TRBD1. V trimming: 4 bases; J trimming: 5 bases; junction bases outside the gene matches: 8. The CDR3 runs to 15 residues. The germline V gene has CDR1 MGHRA and CDR2 YSYEKL. The CDR3 DNA follows: TGCGCCAGCAGCCTACCGACAGGGGGTGGATATGGCTACACCTTC. Translation: CASSLPTGGGYGYTF.

The chain links TRBV5-1 to TRBJ2-7; TRBD1 is a possible D gene (5 bases). The CDR3 is 14 residues long. V was cut by 5 bases and J by 0 bases, with 12 bases left in between. Germline V lookup: CDR1 SGHRS, CDR2 YFSETQ. The DNA for the CDR3 is TGCGCCAGCAGTGAAGGGGCCTACTCCTACGAGCAGTACTTC. It translates to CASSEGAYSYEQYF.

The chain couples TRBV30 to TRBJ2-3; D is ambiguous. The V end lost 0 bases, the J end lost 0 bases, and 7 bases lay between the germline ends. CDR1 is GTSNPN and CDR2 is SVGIG in the germline V gene (reference sequence). There are 14 residues in the CDR3. The CDR3 reads CAWSVLSSTDTQYF. In DNA form, the CDR3 reads TGTGCCTGGAGTGTACTGTCTAGCACAGATACGCAGTATTTT.

This chain links TRBV7-3 with TRBJ2-5, with TRBD2 matching over 8 bases. This CDR3 comprises 15 residues. Unmatched junction bases numbered 6, after V lost 1 base and J lost 5 bases. Germline V gene sequence: CDR1 SGHTA, CDR2 FQGTGA. The CDR3 here is CASSLNGGAEETQYF. The CDR3, as DNA: TGTGCCAGCAGCTTAAACGGGGGGGCGGAGGAGACCCAGTACTTC.

This chain connects TRBV5-6 to TRBJ2-3; 8 positions agree with TRBD1. V was pared by 4 bases and J by 3 bases, with 7 bases of the junction left unmatched. Germline V lookup: CDR1 SGHDT, CDR2 YYEEEE. This CDR3 is 15 amino acids long. The CDR3 here is CASSQDRVGTDTQYF. CDR3 bases: TGTGCCAGCAGCCAGGACAGGGTCGGGACAGATACGCAGTATTTT.

V is TRBV14 and J is TRBJ2-5; D might be TRBD2 (6 bases). The CDR3 has 15 residues. The V gene's germline CDR1 is SGHDN and CDR2 FVKESK. The V gene lost 3 bases and the J gene lost 0 bases, with 11 bases spanning the gap. Here the CDR3 reads CASSQQAGNQETQYF. The CDR3 nucleotides read TGTGCCAGCAGCCAGCAAGCGGGCAACCAAGAGACCCAGTACTTC.

The chain employs TRBV5-1 and TRBJ2-5; 9 nucleotides line up with TRBD2. Trimming took 4 bases from V and 4 from J; bases not matched to a gene: 17. There are 18 residues in the CDR3. Germline assignment: CDR1 SGHRS and CDR2 YFSETQ. The CDR3 nucleotides read TGCGCCAGCAGCCCCCGTACGAGCGGGGGGACAGTTATAGAGACCCAGTACTTC. Protein product: CASSPRTSGGTVIETQYF.